This T cell receptor (beta chain) was captured in a study of cytomegalovirus exposure and HLA in healthy donors. Study as a whole: A previous analysis identified 117 million unique TCR beta sequences derived from around 200 million T cells. Study outcomes and limitations: Most subjects' HLA-A and HLA-B alleles were reportedly predicted from TCR beta sequences.

CDR3 length equals 14 residues. Trimming stripped 6 bases from V and 3 bases from J, with 15 bases between. Germline V gene data show CDR1 as MNHEY and CDR2 as SMNVEV (reference sequence). Primers for the PCR totalled 60 Vbeta and 13 Jbeta. Produced via immunoSEQ multiplex PCR; TCRdb's table is partial and in-frame only. This repertoire shows 100,000 to 150,000 clones, 80% to 85% found once; its top ten account for just over 8%. This clone appeared a few times. Its antigen is currently unknown. This chain joins TRBV27 and TRBJ2-7; D is possibly TRBD1 (6 bases). Sequencing was performed on PBMCs. The sequence was collected from a woman aged 50 to 65 in good health and CMV-seropositive. This CDR3 is CASRPNRDGYEQYF. DNA for the CDR3: TGTGCCAGCAGACCCAACAGGGACGGCTACGAGCAGTACTTC.